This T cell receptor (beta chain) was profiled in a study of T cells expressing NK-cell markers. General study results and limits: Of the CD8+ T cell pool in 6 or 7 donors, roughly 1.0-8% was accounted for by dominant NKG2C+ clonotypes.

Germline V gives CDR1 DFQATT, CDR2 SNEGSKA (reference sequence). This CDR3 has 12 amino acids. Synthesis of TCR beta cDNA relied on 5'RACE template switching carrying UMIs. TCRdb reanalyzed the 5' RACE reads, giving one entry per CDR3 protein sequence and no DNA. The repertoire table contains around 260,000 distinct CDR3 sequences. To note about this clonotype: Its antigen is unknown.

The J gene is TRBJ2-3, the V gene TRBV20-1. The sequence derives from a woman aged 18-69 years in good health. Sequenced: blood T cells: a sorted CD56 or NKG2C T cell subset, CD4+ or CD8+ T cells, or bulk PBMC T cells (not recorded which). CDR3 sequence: CSARDPVNTQYF.